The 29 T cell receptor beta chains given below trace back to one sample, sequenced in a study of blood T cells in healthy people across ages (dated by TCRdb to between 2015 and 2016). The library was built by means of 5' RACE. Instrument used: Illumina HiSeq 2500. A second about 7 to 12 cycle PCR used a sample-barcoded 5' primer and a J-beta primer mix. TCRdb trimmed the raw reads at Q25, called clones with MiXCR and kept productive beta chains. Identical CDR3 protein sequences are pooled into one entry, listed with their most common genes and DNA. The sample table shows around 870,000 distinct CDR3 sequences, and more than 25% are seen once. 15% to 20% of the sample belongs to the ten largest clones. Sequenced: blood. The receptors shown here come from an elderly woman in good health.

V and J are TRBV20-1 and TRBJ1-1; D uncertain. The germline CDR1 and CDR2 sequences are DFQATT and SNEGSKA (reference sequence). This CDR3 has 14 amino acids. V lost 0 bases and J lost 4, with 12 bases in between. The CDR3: CSARDSRVGTEAFF. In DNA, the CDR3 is TGCAGTGCTAGAGATAGCCGGGTAGGCACTGAAGCTTTCTTT.

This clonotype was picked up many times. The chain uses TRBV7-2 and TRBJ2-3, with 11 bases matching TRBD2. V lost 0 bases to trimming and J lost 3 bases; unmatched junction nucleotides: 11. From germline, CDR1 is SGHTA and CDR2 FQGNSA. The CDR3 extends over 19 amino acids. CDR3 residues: CASSLAGGLSGGATDTQYF. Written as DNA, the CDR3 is TGTGCCAGCAGCTTAGCGGGGGGACTTAGCGGGGGGGCAACAGATACGCAGTATTTT.

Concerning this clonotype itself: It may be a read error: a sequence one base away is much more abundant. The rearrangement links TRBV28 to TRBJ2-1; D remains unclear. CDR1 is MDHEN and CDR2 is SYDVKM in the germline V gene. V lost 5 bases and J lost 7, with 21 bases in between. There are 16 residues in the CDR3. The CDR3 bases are TGTGCCAGCAGTCTACAACGTTTGGTGGGCCTTAATGAGCAGTTCTTC. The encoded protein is CASSLQRLVGLNEQFF. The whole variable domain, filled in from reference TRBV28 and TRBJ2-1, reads DVKVTQSSRYLVKRTGEKVFLECVQDMDHENMFWYRQDPGLGLRLIYFSYDVKMKEKGDIPEGYSVSREKKERFSLILESASTNQTSMYLCASSLQRLVGLNEQFFGPGTRLTVL.

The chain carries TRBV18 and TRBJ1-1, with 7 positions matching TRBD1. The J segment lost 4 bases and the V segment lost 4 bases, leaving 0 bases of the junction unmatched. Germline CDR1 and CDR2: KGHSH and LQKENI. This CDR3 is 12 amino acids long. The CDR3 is CASSRDSTEAFF. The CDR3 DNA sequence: TGTGCCAGCTCACGGGACAGCACTGAAGCTTTCTTT.

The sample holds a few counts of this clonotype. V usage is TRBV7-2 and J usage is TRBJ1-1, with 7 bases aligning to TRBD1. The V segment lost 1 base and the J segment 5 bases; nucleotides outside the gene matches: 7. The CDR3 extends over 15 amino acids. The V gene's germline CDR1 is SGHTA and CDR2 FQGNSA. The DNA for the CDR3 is TGTGCCAGCAGCTTAGACCAGACAGGGTCGACTGAAGCTTTCTTT. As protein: CASSLDQTGSTEAFF.

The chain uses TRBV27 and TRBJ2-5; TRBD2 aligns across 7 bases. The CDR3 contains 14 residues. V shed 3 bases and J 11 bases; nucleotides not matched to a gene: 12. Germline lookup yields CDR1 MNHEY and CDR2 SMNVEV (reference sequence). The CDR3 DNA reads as TGTGCCAGCAGTTTGACGGGGTACGCGGGGGAGCAGTACTTC. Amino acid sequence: CASSLTGYAGEQYF.

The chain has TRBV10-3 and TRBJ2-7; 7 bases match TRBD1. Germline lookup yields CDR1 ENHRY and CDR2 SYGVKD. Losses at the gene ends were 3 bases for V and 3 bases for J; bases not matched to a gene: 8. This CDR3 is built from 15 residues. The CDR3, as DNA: TGTGCCATCAGTGATTTATTAGGACAGGACTACGAGCAGTACTTC. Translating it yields CAISDLLGQDYEQYF.

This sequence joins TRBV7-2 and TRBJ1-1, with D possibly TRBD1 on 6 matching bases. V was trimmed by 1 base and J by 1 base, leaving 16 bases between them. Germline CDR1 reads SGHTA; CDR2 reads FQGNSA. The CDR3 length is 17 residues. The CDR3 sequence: CASSLVVRGAGNTEAFF. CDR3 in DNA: TGTGCCAGCAGCTTAGTGGTCCGGGGGGCGGGGAACACTGAAGCTTTCTTT. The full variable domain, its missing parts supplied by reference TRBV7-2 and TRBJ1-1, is GAGVSQSPSNKVTEKGKDVELRCDPISGHTALYWYRQSLGQGLEFLIYFQGNSAPDKSGLPSDRFSAERTGGSVSTLTIQRTQQEDSAVYLCASSLVVRGAGNTEAFFGQGTRLTVV.

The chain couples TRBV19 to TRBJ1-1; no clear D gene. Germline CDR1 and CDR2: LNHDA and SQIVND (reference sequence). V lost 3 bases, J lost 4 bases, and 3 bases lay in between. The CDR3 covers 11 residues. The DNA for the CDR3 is TGTGCCAGTAGTATCGGCACTGAAGCTTTCTTT. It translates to CASSIGTEAFF.

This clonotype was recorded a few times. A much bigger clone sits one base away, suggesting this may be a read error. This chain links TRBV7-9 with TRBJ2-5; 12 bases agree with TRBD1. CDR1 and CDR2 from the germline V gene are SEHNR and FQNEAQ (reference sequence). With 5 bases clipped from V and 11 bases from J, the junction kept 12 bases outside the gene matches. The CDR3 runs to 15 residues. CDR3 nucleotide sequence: TGTGCCAGCAGCGAGACCGGGACAGGGGGCAATGAGCAGTACTTC. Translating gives CASSETGTGGNEQYF.

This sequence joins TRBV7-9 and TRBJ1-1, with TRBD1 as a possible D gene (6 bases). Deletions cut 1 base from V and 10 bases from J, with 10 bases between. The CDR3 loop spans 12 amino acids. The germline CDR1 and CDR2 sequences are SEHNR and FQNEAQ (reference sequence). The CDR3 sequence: CASSLDVGGAFF. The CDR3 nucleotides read TGTGCCAGCAGCTTAGACGTAGGGGGAGCTTTCTTT.

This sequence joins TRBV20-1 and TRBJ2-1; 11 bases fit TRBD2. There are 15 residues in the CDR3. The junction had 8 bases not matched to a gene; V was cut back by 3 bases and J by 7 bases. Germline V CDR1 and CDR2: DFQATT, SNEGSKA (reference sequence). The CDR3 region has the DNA TGCAGTGCTAGGGGACTAGCGGATATAATTAATGAGCAGTTCTTC. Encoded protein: CSARGLADIINEQFF.

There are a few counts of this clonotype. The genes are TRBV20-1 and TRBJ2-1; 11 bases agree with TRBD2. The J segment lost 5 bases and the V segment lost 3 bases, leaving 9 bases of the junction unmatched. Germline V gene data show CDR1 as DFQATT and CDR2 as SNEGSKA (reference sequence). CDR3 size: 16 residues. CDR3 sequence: CSARPWTSGLHNEQFF. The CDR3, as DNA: TGCAGTGCTAGGCCCTGGACTAGCGGGCTTCACAATGAGCAGTTCTTC.

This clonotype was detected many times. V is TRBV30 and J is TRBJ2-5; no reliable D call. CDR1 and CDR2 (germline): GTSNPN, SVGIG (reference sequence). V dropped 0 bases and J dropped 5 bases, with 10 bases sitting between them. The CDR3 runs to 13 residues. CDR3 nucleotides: TGTGCCTGGAGTGTACGAGGAATTGAGACCCAGTACTTC. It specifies CAWSVRGIETQYF. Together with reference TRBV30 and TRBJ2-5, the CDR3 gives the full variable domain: SQTIHQWPATLVQPVGSPLSLECTVEGTSNPNLYWYRQAAGRGLQLLFYSVGIGQISSEVPQNLSASRPQDRQFILSSKKLLLSDSGFYLCAWSVRGIETQYFGPGTRLLVL.

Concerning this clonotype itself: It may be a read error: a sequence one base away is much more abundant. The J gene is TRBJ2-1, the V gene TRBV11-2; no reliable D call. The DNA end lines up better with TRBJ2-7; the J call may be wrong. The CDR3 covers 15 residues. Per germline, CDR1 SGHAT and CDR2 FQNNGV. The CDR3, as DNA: TGTGCCAGCAGCTTAGAAGTAGACTCCTACAATGAGCAGTACTTC. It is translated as CASSLEVDSYNEQYF.

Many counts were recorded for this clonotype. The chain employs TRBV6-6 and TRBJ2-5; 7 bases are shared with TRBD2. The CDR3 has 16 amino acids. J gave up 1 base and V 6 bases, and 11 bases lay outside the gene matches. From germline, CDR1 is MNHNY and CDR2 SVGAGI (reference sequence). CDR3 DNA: TGTGCCAGCAGCCCCGGGAGACTAGCACCCCAAGAGACCCAGTACTTC. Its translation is CASSPGRLAPQETQYF.

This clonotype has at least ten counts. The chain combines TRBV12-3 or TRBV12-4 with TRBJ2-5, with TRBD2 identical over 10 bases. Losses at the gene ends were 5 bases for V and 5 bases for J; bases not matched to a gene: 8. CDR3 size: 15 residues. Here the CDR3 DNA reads TGTGCCAGCAGTCTAAGCGGGGGGGCCTTTGAGACCCAGTACTTC. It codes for CASSLSGGAFETQYF.

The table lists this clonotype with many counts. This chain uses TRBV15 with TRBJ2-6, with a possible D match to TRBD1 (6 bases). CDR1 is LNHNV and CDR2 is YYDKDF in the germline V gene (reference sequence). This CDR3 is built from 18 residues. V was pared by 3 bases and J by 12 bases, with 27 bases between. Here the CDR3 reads CATSRDRLGTSQMGVLTF. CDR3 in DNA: TGTGCCACCAGCAGGGATCGCCTTGGGACAAGCCAGATGGGCGTCCTGACTTTC.

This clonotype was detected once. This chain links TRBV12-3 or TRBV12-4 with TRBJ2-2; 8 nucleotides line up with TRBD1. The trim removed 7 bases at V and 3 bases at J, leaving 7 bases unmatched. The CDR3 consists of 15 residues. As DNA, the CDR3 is TGTGCCAGCATCCTAGACAGGGGCGACACCGGGGAGCTGTTTTTT. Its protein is CASILDRGDTGELFF.

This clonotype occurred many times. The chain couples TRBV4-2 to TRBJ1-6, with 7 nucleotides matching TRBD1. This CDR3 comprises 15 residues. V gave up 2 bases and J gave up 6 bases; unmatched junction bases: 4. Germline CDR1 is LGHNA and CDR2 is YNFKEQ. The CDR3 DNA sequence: TGTGCCAGCAGCCAACCCGGGACAGTTAATTCACCCCTCCACTTT. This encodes CASSQPGTVNSPLHF.

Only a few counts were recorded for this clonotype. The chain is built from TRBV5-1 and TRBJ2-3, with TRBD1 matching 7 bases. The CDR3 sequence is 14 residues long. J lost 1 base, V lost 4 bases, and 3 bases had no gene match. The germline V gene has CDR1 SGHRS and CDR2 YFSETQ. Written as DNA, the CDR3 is TGCGCCAGCAGCGCCACAGGGGGCACAGATACGCAGTATTTT. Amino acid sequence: CASSATGGTDTQYF.

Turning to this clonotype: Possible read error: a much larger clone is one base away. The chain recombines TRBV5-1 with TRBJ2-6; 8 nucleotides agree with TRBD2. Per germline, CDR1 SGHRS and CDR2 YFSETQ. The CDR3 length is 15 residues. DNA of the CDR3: TGCGCCAACAGCCCGGGGGGGATCGGGGCCAACGTCCTGACTTTC. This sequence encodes CANSPGGIGANVLTF.

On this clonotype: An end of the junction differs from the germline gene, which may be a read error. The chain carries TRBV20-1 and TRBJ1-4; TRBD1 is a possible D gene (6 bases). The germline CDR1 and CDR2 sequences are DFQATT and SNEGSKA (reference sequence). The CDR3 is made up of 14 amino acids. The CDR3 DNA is TGCAGGGCTATTTACAGGGCAACTAATGAAAAACTGTTTTTT. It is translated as CRAIYRATNEKLFF.

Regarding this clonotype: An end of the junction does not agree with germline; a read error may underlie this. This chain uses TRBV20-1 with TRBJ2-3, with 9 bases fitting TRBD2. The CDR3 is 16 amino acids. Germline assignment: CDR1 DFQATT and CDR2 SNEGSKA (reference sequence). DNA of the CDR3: TGCGGTGCTGCCATGCGACTAGCGGATAGCACAGATACGCAGTATTTT. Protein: CGAAMRLADSTDTQYF.

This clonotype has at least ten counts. CDR3 bases: TGTGCCAGCAGTCCCGGGACTGGTGGCTACACCTTC. Translation: CASSPGTGGYTF. The chain recombines TRBV12-3 or TRBV12-4 with TRBJ1-2, with D maybe TRBD1 (5 bases). CDR3 length: 12 residues. V lost 5 bases to trimming and J lost 7 bases, with 11 bases between them.

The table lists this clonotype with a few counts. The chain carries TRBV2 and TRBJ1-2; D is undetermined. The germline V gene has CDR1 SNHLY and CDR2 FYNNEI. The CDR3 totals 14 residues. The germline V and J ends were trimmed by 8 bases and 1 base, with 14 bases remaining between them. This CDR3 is CASANGGINYGYTF. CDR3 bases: TGTGCCAGCGCGAACGGAGGTATTAACTATGGCTACACCTTC.

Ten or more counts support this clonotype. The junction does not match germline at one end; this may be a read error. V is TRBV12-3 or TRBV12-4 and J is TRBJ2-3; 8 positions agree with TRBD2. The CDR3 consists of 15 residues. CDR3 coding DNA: TGTGCCAGTAGTTTAGGCGGGGGGCCAGGTGATACGCAGTATTTT. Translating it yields CASSLGGGPGDTQYF.

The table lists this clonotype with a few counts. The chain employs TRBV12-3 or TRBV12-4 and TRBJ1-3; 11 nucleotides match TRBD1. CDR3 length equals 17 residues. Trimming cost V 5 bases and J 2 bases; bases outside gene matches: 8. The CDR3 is CASSPLRTGGPGNTIYF. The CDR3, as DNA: TGTGCCAGCAGTCCCCTTAGGACAGGGGGCCCTGGAAACACCATATATTTT.

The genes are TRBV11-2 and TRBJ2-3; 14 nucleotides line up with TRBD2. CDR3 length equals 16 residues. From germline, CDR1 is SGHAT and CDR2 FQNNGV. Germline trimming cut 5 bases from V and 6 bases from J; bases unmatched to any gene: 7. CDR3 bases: TGTGCCAGCAGCCAGGGACTAGCGGGAGCTGAGGATACGCAGTATTTT. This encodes CASSQGLAGAEDTQYF.